The 23 T cell receptor beta chains below come from one sample, sequenced in a study of vaccination and CD4 T cells after COVID-19. Their specific antigens are unknown. Treatment given: approximately 11-day PBMC culture with coronavirus spike peptide pools or control peptides (ViraFEST assay). Sequencing of DNA taken from cultured CD4+ T cells relied on the Oncomine TCR Beta short-read assay. TCRdb recomputed calls from the PCR reads with MiXCR, one row per CDR3 protein. The sample lists about 20,000 distinct CDR3 sequences, roughly 70% occurring once. Sequencing was carried out using CD4+ T cells from blood, cultured in vitro. The receptors stem from a human donor who had recovered from COVID-19.

CDR3 coding DNA: TGTGCCAGCAGTCTTACAGGGGCGGTTGGTAGCAATCAGCCCCAGCATTTT. Its translation is CASSLTGAVGSNQPQHF. V gene TRBV6-1 combines with J gene TRBJ1-5, with 7 bases fitting TRBD1. Trimming at V came to 5 bases and at J to 0 bases, leaving 10 bases not matched to a gene. The germline gives CDR1 MNHNS, CDR2 SASEGT. CDR3 length: 17 amino acids.

CDR3 sequence: CSARVARGTDTQYF. The CDR3 bases are TGCAGTGCTAGAGTGGCGCGGGGGACAGATACGCAGTATTTT. The chain carries TRBV20-1 and TRBJ2-3, with 7 bases lining up with TRBD2. The CDR3 is 14 residues long. V was clipped by 1 base and J by 3 bases; unmatched bases: 4. Germline assignment: CDR1 DFQATT and CDR2 SNEGSKA (reference sequence).

In this sample, this clonotype turned up a few times. V is TRBV7-9 and J is TRBJ1-4; TRBD1 agrees at 7 bases. There are 14 residues in the CDR3. Looked up from germline, CDR1 is SEHNR and CDR2 is FQNEAQ (reference sequence). V was clipped by 7 bases and J by 4 bases; unmatched bases: 6. CDR3 in DNA: TGTGCCAGCACCCGGCAGGGGGGTAATGAAAAACTGTTTTTT. Translating it yields CASTRQGGNEKLFF.

The chain links TRBV30 to TRBJ2-7; no definite D call. CDR1 and CDR2 (germline): GTSNPN, SVGIG (reference sequence). Trimming pared 1 base from V and 0 bases from J, leaving 7 bases between. The CDR3 loop spans 13 amino acids. CDR3 sequence reads: CAWSDGASYEQYF. The CDR3, as DNA: TGTGCCTGGAGTGATGGCGCCTCCTACGAGCAGTACTTC.

Notes on this clonotype: No conserved phenylalanine or tryptophan ends this CDR3, so it is likely a read error. The chain couples TRBV2 to TRBJ2-7; TRBD2 agrees at 8 bases. J lost 2 bases, V lost 0 bases, and 3 bases had no gene match. The germline V gene has CDR1 SNHLY and CDR2 FYNNEI. The CDR3 is 15 residues long. CDR3 sequence: CASSEASGGTYEQYL. CDR3 in DNA: TGTGCCAGCAGTGAAGCCAGCGGGGGAACCTACGAGCAGTACCTC.

V usage is TRBV4-3 and J usage is TRBJ2-5; possible D gene TRBD1, 6 bases. The CDR3 runs to 16 residues. Germline V lookup: CDR1 LGHNA, CDR2 YSLEER. V lost 4 bases and J 5 bases, leaving 20 bases between the germline ends. The CDR3: CASSPATGLRGETQYF. DNA of the CDR3: TGCGCCAGCAGCCCCGCCACGGGGCTTAGGGGGGAGACCCAGTACTTC.

CDR3 residues: CSVRDRGLNTEAFF. The CDR3 bases are TGCAGCGTTAGGGACAGGGGATTGAACACTGAAGCTTTCTTT. This chain links TRBV29-1 with TRBJ1-1, with TRBD1 matching over 10 bases. V was pared by 5 bases and J by 0 bases, with 3 bases of the junction left unmatched. This CDR3 contains 14 residues. Germline V gene lookup returns CDR1 SQVTM and CDR2 ANQGSEA.

The V gene is TRBV6-1, the J gene TRBJ1-6; D gene uncertain. The CDR3 is 17 amino acids. V shed 6 bases and J shed 1 base, with 16 bases lying between them. The germline V gene encodes CDR1 MNHNS and CDR2 SASEGT. The CDR3 nucleotides are TGTGCCAGCAGGAGAGACGGGGTTTGGTCCTATAATTCACCCCTCCACTTT. This translates into CASRRDGVWSYNSPLHF.

The chain links TRBV28 to TRBJ1-2, with D unclear. V lost 6 bases and J 6 bases, leaving 14 bases between the germline ends. The germline V gene encodes CDR1 MDHEN and CDR2 SYDVKM. CDR3 size: 13 residues. The chain's CDR3 is CASSNDLGDGYTF. DNA for the CDR3: TGTGCCAGCAGCAACGACCTAGGCGATGGCTACACCTTC.

Comment on this clonotype: A much larger clone sits a single nucleotide away, making a read error possible. No conserved phenylalanine or tryptophan ends this CDR3, so it is likely a read error. This chain uses TRBV10-3 with TRBJ1-2; 8 nucleotides match TRBD1. Unmatched junction bases numbered 5, after V lost 0 bases and J lost 8 bases. This CDR3 has 14 amino acids. Germline V gene data show CDR1 as ENHRY and CDR2 as SYGVKD. The CDR3 sequence is CAISESVQGDGYTL. For the CDR3, the DNA is TGTGCCATCAGTGAGTCTGTACAGGGGGACGGCTACACCCTC.

The rearrangement uses TRBV18 and TRBJ2-7; the D gene is possibly TRBD2 (5 bases). V lost 8 bases, J lost 4 bases, and 15 bases lay in between. Germline CDR1 is KGHSH and CDR2 is LQKENI. This CDR3 region has 13 residues. CDR3: CASTEGRVYEQYF. The CDR3 region has the DNA TGTGCCAGCACAGAGGGAAGGGTATACGAGCAGTACTTC.

The rearrangement joins TRBV7-3 to TRBJ1-1; no definite D call. CDR1 and CDR2 (germline): SGHTA, FQGTGA. Trimming pared 0 bases from V and 9 bases from J, leaving 14 bases between. The CDR3 loop spans 14 amino acids. As DNA, the CDR3 is TGTGCCAGCAGCTTAACGGAACACACCCCGAAAGCTTTCTTT. It is translated as CASSLTEHTPKAFF.

This clonotype came up a few times. CDR3 nucleotides: TGTGCCAGCAGTTACGGGGCCGAAAAACTGTTTTTT. Amino acids: CASSYGAEKLFF. The rearrangement uses TRBV6-5 and TRBJ1-4; the D gene is possibly TRBD1 (5 bases). V shed 2 bases and J shed 8 bases, with 6 bases lying between them. The length of the CDR3 is 12 residues. Germline values: CDR1 MNHEY, CDR2 SVGAGI.

The chain couples TRBV7-9 to TRBJ1-6; D not certain. Deletions cut 3 bases from V and 5 bases from J, with 8 bases between. This CDR3 has 14 amino acids. The V gene's germline CDR1 is SEHNR and CDR2 FQNEAQ (reference sequence). This chain's CDR3 is CASSFVADNSPLHF. In DNA, the CDR3 is TGTGCCAGCAGCTTCGTGGCAGATAATTCACCCCTCCACTTT.

V is TRBV20-1 and J is TRBJ2-1, with D unclear. The CDR3 contains 12 residues. V was shortened by 1 base and J by 7 bases, with 8 bases between the two germline ends. Germline V lookup: CDR1 DFQATT, CDR2 SNEGSKA (reference sequence). This CDR3 is CSARGYLNEQFF. The CDR3 bases are TGCAGTGCTAGAGGGTATTTGAATGAGCAGTTCTTC.

V usage is TRBV5-1 and J usage is TRBJ1-5, with 7 bases lining up with TRBD1. Germline CDR1 and CDR2: SGHRS and YFSETQ. The ends lost 5 bases at V and 2 bases at J; junction bases unmatched: 4. The CDR3 contains 14 residues. In DNA, the CDR3 is TGCGCCAGCAGTAGGGGGCCTGGCAATCAGCCCCAGCATTTT. Its translation: CASSRGPGNQPQHF. Variable domain in full (rest from reference TRBV5-1 and TRBJ1-5): KAGVTQTPRYLIKTRGQQVTLSCSPISGHRSVSWYQQTPGQGLQFLFEYFSETQRNKGNFPGRFSGRQFSNSRSEMNVSTLELGDSALYLCASSRGPGNQPQHFGDGTRLSIL.

This clonotype has only one observation. The chain joins TRBV18 to TRBJ1-1; D might be TRBD1 (5 bases). V was trimmed by 1 base and J by 1 base, leaving 7 bases between them. Germline V gene data show CDR1 as KGHSH and CDR2 as LQKENI. The CDR3 covers 14 residues. CDR3 in DNA: TGTGCCAGCTCACCACGGGACGGGAACACTGAAGCTTTCTTT. The encoded protein is CASSPRDGNTEAFF.

The V call is TRBV7-2, the J call TRBJ2-1, with 10 bases matching TRBD2. Germline V gene data show CDR1 as SGHTA and CDR2 as FQGNSA. Trimming cost V 7 bases and J 4 bases; bases outside gene matches: 4. The CDR3 loop spans 14 amino acids. CDR3 sequence (DNA): TGTGCCAGCACCGGGACTAGCGTATACAATGAGCAGTTCTTC. This translates into CASTGTSVYNEQFF.

The V gene is TRBV11-3, the J gene TRBJ1-1; a possible D gene is TRBD1 (5 bases). The ends were cut back, 6 bases at V and 0 bases at J, with 8 bases in the middle. This CDR3 spans 13 amino acids. Germline V gives CDR1 SGHNT, CDR2 YENEEA. This CDR3 is CASSTGMNTEAFF. As DNA, the CDR3 is TGTGCCAGCAGTACAGGTATGAACACTGAAGCTTTCTTT.

The chain employs TRBV20-1 and TRBJ1-1; D is unresolved. V was pared by 3 bases and J by 1 base, with 12 bases between. Germline assignment: CDR1 DFQATT and CDR2 SNEGSKA (reference sequence). The CDR3 spans 14 residues. CDR3 DNA sequence: TGCAGTGCTAGGATAGCGTCCGGGAACACTGAAGCTTTCTTT. Protein sequence: CSARIASGNTEAFF.

This rearrangement joins TRBV12-3 or TRBV12-4 to TRBJ1-2; D might be TRBD1 (5 bases). This CDR3 has 14 residues. Between the trimmed V and J ends, which lost 1 base and 5 bases, there was a span of 11 bases. CDR3 residues: CASSLDRGVYGYTF. The CDR3, as DNA: TGTGCCAGCAGTTTAGACAGAGGGGTTTATGGCTACACCTTC.

This CDR3 reads CATSPGGTETQYF. CDR3 DNA: TGTGCCACCAGTCCGGGAGGGACAGAGACCCAGTACTTC. The V gene is TRBV24-1, the J gene TRBJ2-5; TRBD2 aligns across 8 bases. The V gene's germline CDR1 is KGHDR and CDR2 SFDVKD. The CDR3 has 13 amino acids. V lost 6 bases and J lost 4; bases outside the gene matches: 3.

The CDR3 coding sequence is TGTGCCAGCAGCTTCCAGCGCCAAGAGACCCAGTACTTC. It is translated as CASSFQRQETQYF. The V gene is TRBV7-2, the J gene TRBJ2-5; D not certain. Germline assignment: CDR1 SGHTA and CDR2 FQGNSA. The CDR3 loop spans 13 amino acids. V shed 3 bases and J shed 1 base, with 6 bases lying between them. The full variable domain, its missing parts supplied by reference TRBV7-2 and TRBJ2-5, is GAGVSQSPSNKVTEKGKDVELRCDPISGHTALYWYRQSLGQGLEFLIYFQGNSAPDKSGLPSDRFSAERTGGSVSTLTIQRTQQEDSAVYLCASSFQRQETQYFGPGTRLLVL.